Following are 28 T cell receptor beta chains from one sample sequenced in a study of CD8 T cells in Susac syndrome. RNA was extracted with the RNeasy kit, and a quantity of about 0.45 to 1 ug was reverse transcribed using random hexamers. TCRdb ran MiXCR on the immunoSEQ multiplex PCR reads and lists one entry per CDR3 protein. The sample carries about 150,000 distinct CDR3 sequences, approximately 96% recorded once. The sequenced sample was CD8+ T cells from PBMCs. The receptor set was obtained from a human donor with multiple sclerosis.

Notes on this clonotype: At one of its ends the junction is not consistent with the germline gene, which may arise from a read error. V gene TRBV25-1 combines with J gene TRBJ1-1; possible D gene TRBD1, 6 bases. This CDR3 is built from 15 residues. Germline CDR1 MGHDK, CDR2 SYGVNS. The CDR3: CASSIYPGGAGLPTF. CDR3 DNA: TGTGCCAGCAGTATATACCCTGGGGGGGCAGGCCTCCCTACCTTT.

DNA of the CDR3: TGTGCCAGCAGCCAAGCCAGGTACGGTTATAGAAAGCAGTTCTTC. Protein product: CASSQARYGYRKQFF. This chain uses TRBV3-1 with TRBJ2-1, with D unresolved. Per the germline V gene, CDR1 is LGHDT and CDR2 is YNNKEL (reference sequence). V was trimmed by 1 base and J by 11 bases, leaving 18 bases between them. CDR3 length: 15 residues.

The genes are TRBV7-9 and TRBJ2-3; possible D gene TRBD1, 6 bases. The V and J ends lost 5 bases and 2 bases respectively, with 11 bases between them. This CDR3 spans 14 amino acids. CDR1 is SEHNR, CDR2 FQNEAQ, per germline (reference sequence). The CDR3 loop is CASSGRTDTDTQYF. DNA of the CDR3: TGTGCCAGCAGCGGCCGGACAGACACAGATACGCAGTATTTT.

The chain joins TRBV29-1 to TRBJ2-2, with 7 bases lining up with TRBD2. Germline CDR1 reads SQVTM; CDR2 reads ANQGSEA. The length of the CDR3 is 15 residues. The J segment lost 9 bases and the V segment lost 1 base, leaving 11 bases of the junction unmatched. Written as DNA, the CDR3 is TGCAGCGTTGAAGGGGCTAGCGGTTCAGGCTGGGAGCTGTTTTTT. This encodes CSVEGASGSGWELFF.

Comment on this clonotype: One junction end does not reproduce the germline sequence, and a read error may be involved. The chain employs TRBV5-1 and TRBJ2-7; 7 bases match TRBD1. Germline assignment: CDR1 SGHRS and CDR2 YFSETQ. CDR3 length: 14 residues. The CDR3 DNA is TGCGCCAGCACCTTGGATACAGGGGCCTACGAGCAGTACTTC. Protein: CASTLDTGAYEQYF.

V and J are TRBV4-3 and TRBJ2-1; 8 bases are shared with TRBD1. V shed 0 bases and J 2 bases; nucleotides not matched to a gene: 3. This CDR3 has 16 residues. The germline V gene encodes CDR1 LGHNA and CDR2 YSLEER. CDR3 sequence: CASSQDWTGPYNEQFF. The CDR3 DNA reads as TGCGCCAGCAGCCAAGATTGGACAGGGCCCTACAATGAGCAGTTCTTC.

This chain uses TRBV4-1 with TRBJ1-5, with a possible D match to TRBD1 (5 bases). CDR1 and CDR2 from the germline V gene are MGHRA and YSYEKL. The CDR3 has 13 residues. V was cut by 0 bases and J by 7 bases, with 7 bases left in between. CDR3 amino acids: CASSQDSGQPQHF. CDR3 nucleotides: TGCGCCAGCAGCCAAGATTCAGGGCAGCCCCAGCATTTT.

DNA of the CDR3: TGTGCCAGCAGCCAAGCAGTCGCCACAGATACGCAGTATTTT. Protein product: CASSQAVATDTQYF. V and J are TRBV14 and TRBJ2-3; D not certain. V was trimmed by 1 base and J by 2 bases, leaving 7 bases between them. The germline gives CDR1 SGHDN, CDR2 FVKESK. CDR3 length: 14 residues.

In this sample, this clonotype turned up a few times. V and J are TRBV9 and TRBJ1-1, with D possibly TRBD1 on 5 matching bases. Germline assignment: CDR1 SGDLS and CDR2 YYNGEE. There are 13 residues in the CDR3. Trimming shortened V by 2 bases and J by 4 bases, and 9 bases separated the two germline ends. CDR3 protein: CASSVGGSTEAFF. Written as DNA, the CDR3 is TGTGCCAGCAGCGTTGGGGGGTCCACTGAAGCTTTCTTT.

This chain uses TRBV6-5 with TRBJ1-1, with D perhaps matching TRBD1 (5 bases). Germline CDR1 and CDR2: MNHEY and SVGAGI. Trimming removed 4 bases at V and 4 bases at J, with 13 bases between. The CDR3 contains 14 residues. DNA of the CDR3: TGTGCCAGCAGTTTCGGTCAGGGTAGCACTGAAGCTTTCTTT. It yields the protein CASSFGQGSTEAFF.

V is TRBV12-3 or TRBV12-4 and J is TRBJ1-2, with D uncertain. The CDR3 sequence is 13 residues long. V lost 9 bases and J lost 4, with 15 bases in between. The CDR3: CASLAKTGYGYTF. The CDR3 coding sequence is TGTGCCAGTCTGGCGAAGACGGGCTATGGCTACACCTTC.

The CDR3 region is CATHELQVEDEQFF. In nucleotides, the CDR3 is TGTGCCACGCACGAGTTACAGGTGGAGGATGAGCAGTTCTTC. The gene calls are TRBV7-9 and TRBJ2-1, with D perhaps matching TRBD1 or TRBD2 (5 bases each). Trimming took off 10 bases at V and 8 bases at J, with 21 bases between the two ends. This CDR3 spans 14 amino acids. Germline-derived CDR1 and CDR2 are SEHNR and FQNEAQ (reference sequence).

Only one count was recorded for this clonotype. The rearrangement uses TRBV9 and TRBJ1-2; 7 bases line up with TRBD1. Germline CDR1 is SGDLS and CDR2 is YYNGEE. There are 13 residues in the CDR3. The V and J ends lost 3 bases and 7 bases, in that order; junction bases with no gene match: 6. CDR3 sequence: CASSGDRVSGYTF. CDR3 DNA: TGTGCCAGCAGCGGTGACAGGGTCTCTGGCTACACCTTC.

This chain links TRBV3-1 with TRBJ1-1; possibly TRBD1 for D (6 bases). V lost 4 bases, J lost 6 bases, and 9 bases lay in between. The germline CDR1 and CDR2 sequences are LGHDT and YNNKEL (reference sequence). The CDR3 spans 12 residues. DNA for the CDR3: TGTGCCAGCAGCCCCGGGGGCCCTGAAGCTTTCTTT. It translates to CASSPGGPEAFF.

This clonotype was observed a single time. J is TRBJ2-7 and V is TRBV18; TRBD1 aligns across 8 bases. The ends lost 3 bases at V and 3 bases at J; junction bases unmatched: 13. CDR1 is KGHSH, CDR2 LQKENI, per germline. This CDR3 comprises 17 residues. The CDR3 nucleotides read TGTGCCAGCTCACCCCTCCCAGGGGGCCCTGTCAACTACGAGCAGTACTTC. It encodes CASSPLPGGPVNYEQYF.

V is TRBV30 and J is TRBJ2-1, with D possibly TRBD1 on 6 matching bases. V was cut by 3 bases and J by 3 bases, with 9 bases left in between. The germline CDR1 and CDR2 sequences are GTSNPN and SVGIG (reference sequence). CDR3 size: 13 residues. In DNA form, the CDR3 reads TGTGCCTGGAGCGGGGACATCTACAATGAGCAGTTCTTC. It specifies CAWSGDIYNEQFF.

This clonotype appeared a single time. Here the CDR3 reads CSVVPGHEQFF. The CDR3 nucleotides are TGCAGCGTTGTGCCCGGCCATGAGCAGTTCTTC. The V call is TRBV29-1, the J call TRBJ2-1; no clear D. The CDR3 has 11 amino acids. V dropped 4 bases and J dropped 8 bases, with 9 bases sitting between them. The germline CDR1 and CDR2 sequences are SQVTM and ANQGSEA.

V usage is TRBV2 and J usage is TRBJ2-7, with a weak D call TRBD1 (6 bases). V lost 9 bases and J 4 bases, leaving 16 bases between the germline ends. The germline V gene encodes CDR1 SNHLY and CDR2 FYNNEI. The CDR3 is 13 residues long. Written as DNA, the CDR3 is TGTGCCAGTTTATGGACAGTTGGGTACGAGCAGTACTTC. This translates into CASLWTVGYEQYF.

V and J are TRBV13 and TRBJ1-5; tentative D call: TRBD1 (5 bases). The CDR3 runs 12 residues. V was trimmed by 0 bases and J by 8 bases, leaving 5 bases between them. Germline lookup yields CDR1 PRHDT and CDR2 FYEKMQ (reference sequence). The chain's CDR3 is CASSLGGEPQHF. The DNA for the CDR3 is TGTGCCAGCAGCTTAGGGGGGGAGCCCCAGCATTTT.

The rearrangement joins TRBV28 to TRBJ1-2; D gene ambiguous. Per the germline V gene, CDR1 is MDHEN and CDR2 is SYDVKM. The CDR3 totals 14 residues. The V end was cut by 6 bases, the J end by 4 bases, with 15 bases between. CDR3 DNA: TGTGCCAGCAGCCCCCTAGCAGGCACCTATGGCTACACCTTC. This gives the protein CASSPLAGTYGYTF.

The chain is built from TRBV6-5 and TRBJ2-7; maybe TRBD1 (5 bases). The CDR3 has 15 amino acids. The V gene lost 0 bases and the J gene lost 3 bases, with 12 bases spanning the gap. Germline CDR1 and CDR2: MNHEY and SVGAGI. CDR3: CASSYSKVGLYEQYF. The DNA of the CDR3 is TGTGCCAGCAGTTACTCGAAGGTGGGGCTCTACGAGCAGTACTTC.

This sequence joins TRBV5-6 and TRBJ2-7, with D tentatively TRBD1 or TRBD2 (6 bases each). Germline V gene sequence: CDR1 SGHDT, CDR2 YYEEEE. The V gene lost 4 bases and the J gene lost 1 base, with 15 bases spanning the gap. The CDR3 spans 15 residues. The CDR3 spells CASSLGPGASYEQYF. The CDR3 DNA is TGTGCCAGCAGCCTGGGCCCGGGGGCGTCCTACGAGCAGTACTTC.

The CDR3 DNA reads TGTGCCAGCAGCCAAGAGAGGGACCGAGGATTAAGTTATGGCTACACCTTC. Its translation: CASSQERDRGLSYGYTF. V is TRBV3-1 and J is TRBJ1-2; maybe TRBD1 (5 bases). The CDR3 is made up of 17 amino acids. Trimming took 0 bases from V and 5 from J, leaving 19 bases between them. Germline V CDR1 and CDR2: LGHDT, YNNKEL (reference sequence).

The chain uses TRBV27 and TRBJ1-2; 7 bases line up with TRBD1. The length of the CDR3 is 13 residues. The V gene's germline CDR1 is MNHEY and CDR2 SMNVEV (reference sequence). After removal of 6 bases from V and 5 bases from J, the junction contained 6 bases not matched to a gene. CDR3 DNA sequence: TGTGCCAGCAGCCAGGGGGGTCGGTATGGCTACACCTTC. Translated: CASSQGGRYGYTF.

J is TRBJ2-1 and V is TRBV18, with D possibly TRBD2 on 5 matching bases. The CDR3 has 13 amino acids. Germline V gene sequence: CDR1 KGHSH, CDR2 LQKENI. V was pared by 7 bases and J by 9 bases, with 16 bases between. This chain's CDR3 is CASLTGSLLEQFF. For the CDR3, the DNA is TGTGCCAGCTTGACGGGATCCCTTCTTGAGCAGTTCTTC.

The chain is built from TRBV9 and TRBJ2-3; 10 bases match TRBD1. The length of the CDR3 is 19 residues. The germline V gene encodes CDR1 SGDLS and CDR2 YYNGEE. V lost 3 bases to trimming and J lost 2 bases; unmatched junction nucleotides: 15. The chain's CDR3 is CASSAPRTGGVGYTDTQYF. CDR3 sequence (DNA): TGTGCCAGCAGCGCCCCCCGGACAGGGGGAGTAGGATACACAGATACGCAGTATTTT.

V is TRBV19 and J is TRBJ1-1; no clear D gene. Between the trimmed V and J ends, which lost 7 bases and 11 bases, there was a span of 17 bases. The germline gives CDR1 LNHDA, CDR2 SQIVND (reference sequence). The CDR3 sequence is 12 residues long. The CDR3 DNA follows: TGTGCCAGTACAGCCTCGAAACAAAAGGCTTTCTTT. It codes for CASTASKQKAFF.

V gene TRBV10-3 combines with J gene TRBJ2-7; 10 bases are shared with TRBD2. CDR1 and CDR2 (germline): ENHRY, SYGVKD. The CDR3 is 13 amino acids. V lost 11 bases to trimming and J lost 5 bases; unmatched junction nucleotides: 9. This chain's CDR3 is CASSSGGPDEQYF. The CDR3 DNA reads TGTGCCTCCTCTAGCGGGGGCCCGGACGAGCAGTACTTC.